These T cell receptor beta chains were read from a single sample in a study of response to subunit inactivated influenza vaccine. TCRdb independently ran MiXCR on the RT-PCR reads; one entry per CDR3 protein. The table shows about 650,000 distinct CDR3 sequences, with less than 15% occurring only once. The specimen comprised PBMCs from blood, sampled approximately 15 days before vaccination. The source is a man in his fifties or sixties who received an inactivated influenza vaccine. The conserved cysteine and the conserved F or W are not part of the CDR3 here. D genes are given only for firm matches.

V gene	J gene	D gene	CDR3 protein
TRBV10-3	TRBJ1-6	TRBD1	AITDRVDSPLH
TRBV5-4	TRBJ2-3	.	ASSLDGVNKHTQY
TRBV5-1	TRBJ2-4	.	ASSLARGDKNIQY
TRBV4-3	TRBJ2-7	.	ASSHPGSYEQY
TRBV20-1	TRBJ2-1	TRBD2	SLRLAGPYNEQF
TRBV27	TRBJ1-2	TRBD1	ASGGTGGNYFRDYGYT
TRBV15	TRBJ2-3	TRBD2	ATSSGRREGSTDTQY
TRBV2	TRBJ2-7	.	ASSGQGPYEQY
TRBV6-1	TRBJ1-2	TRBD1	ASSDVDRDYGYT
TRBV10-3	TRBJ2-1	.	AHGGVLYNEQF
TRBV7-2	TRBJ2-3	.	ASRTVRKITDTQY
TRBV28	TRBJ2-1	TRBD2	ASSLSGRAANEQF
TRBV4-3	TRBJ2-6	.	ASSRYGRDSGANVLT